This T cell receptor (beta chain) was identified in a study of T cell responses to AZD1222 COVID-19 vaccine. Assay used: immunoSEQ multiplex PCR; TCRdb lists only in-frame clones, some missing. The sample consists of fewer than 85,000 clones, 80% to 90% of them appearing once. Germline CDR1 and CDR2: SQVTM and ANQGSEA. The V and J ends lost 1 base and 5 bases respectively, with 8 bases between them. The CDR3 consists of 12 residues. The chain carries TRBV29-1 and TRBJ1-1, with TRBD1 as a possible D gene (5 bases). Specimen: peripheral blood, collected 28 days after the second AZD1222 dose. The source of this sequence is an adult who received the AZD1222 COVID-19 vaccine. CDR3 in amino acids: CSVEVAGTEAFF. The CDR3 region has the DNA TGCAGCGTTGAAGTGGCAGGGACTGAAGCTTTCTTT.